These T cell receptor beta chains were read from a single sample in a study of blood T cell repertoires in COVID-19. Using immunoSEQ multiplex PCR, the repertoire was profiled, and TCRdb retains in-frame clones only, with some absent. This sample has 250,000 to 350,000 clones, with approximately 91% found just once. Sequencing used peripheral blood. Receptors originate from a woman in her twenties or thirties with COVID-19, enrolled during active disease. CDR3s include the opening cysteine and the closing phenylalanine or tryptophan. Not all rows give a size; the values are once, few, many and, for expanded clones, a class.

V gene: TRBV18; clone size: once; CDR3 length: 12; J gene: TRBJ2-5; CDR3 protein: CASSRREGTQYF
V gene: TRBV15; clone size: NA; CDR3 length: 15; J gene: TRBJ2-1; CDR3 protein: CATSPTGTGRLGQFF
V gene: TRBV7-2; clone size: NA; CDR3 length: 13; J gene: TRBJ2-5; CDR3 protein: CASSLAGLETQYF
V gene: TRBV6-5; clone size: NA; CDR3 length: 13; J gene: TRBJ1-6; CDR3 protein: CASRRSWNSPLHF
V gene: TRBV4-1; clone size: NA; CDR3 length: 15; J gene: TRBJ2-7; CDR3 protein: CASSETSGLSYEQYF
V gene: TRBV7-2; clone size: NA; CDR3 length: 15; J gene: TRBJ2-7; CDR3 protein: CASSSLQAGGREQYF
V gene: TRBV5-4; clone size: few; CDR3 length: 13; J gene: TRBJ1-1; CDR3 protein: CASSLVDDRATFF
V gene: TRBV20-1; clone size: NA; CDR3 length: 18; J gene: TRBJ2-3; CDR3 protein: CSASTWGLDRVITDTQYF
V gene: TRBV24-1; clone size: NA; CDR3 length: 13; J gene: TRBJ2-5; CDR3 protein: CATSGSGRETQYF
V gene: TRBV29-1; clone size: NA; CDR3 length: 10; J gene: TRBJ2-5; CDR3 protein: CSAGRETQYF
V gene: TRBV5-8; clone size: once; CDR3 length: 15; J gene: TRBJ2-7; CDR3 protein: CASSLVLRVAYEQYF
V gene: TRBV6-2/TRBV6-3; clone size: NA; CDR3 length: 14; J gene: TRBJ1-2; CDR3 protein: CASSYGTGGGGYTF
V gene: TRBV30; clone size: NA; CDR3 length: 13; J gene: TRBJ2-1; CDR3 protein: CAWSDRAVGLVFF
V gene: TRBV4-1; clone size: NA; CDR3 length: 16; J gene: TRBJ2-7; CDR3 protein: CASSQDWGQFSYEQYF
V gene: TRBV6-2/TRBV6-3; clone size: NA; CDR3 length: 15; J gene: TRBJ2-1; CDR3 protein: CASSRRTSGYNEQFF
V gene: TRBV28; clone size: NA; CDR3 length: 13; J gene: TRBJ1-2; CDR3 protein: CASRYQGAYGYTF
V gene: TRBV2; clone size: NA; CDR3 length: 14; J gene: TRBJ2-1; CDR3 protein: CASTLLGKDNEQFF
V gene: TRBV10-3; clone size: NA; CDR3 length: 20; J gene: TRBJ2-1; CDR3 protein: CAISGGTSGRETSSYNEQFF
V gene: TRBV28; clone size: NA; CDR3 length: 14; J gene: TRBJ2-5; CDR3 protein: CASSSQTSRETQYF
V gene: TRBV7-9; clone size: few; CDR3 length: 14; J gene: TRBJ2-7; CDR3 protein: CASSRSGTGDEQYF
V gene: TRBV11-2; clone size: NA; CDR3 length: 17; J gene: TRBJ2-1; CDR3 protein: CASSSRGSGYAYNEQFF
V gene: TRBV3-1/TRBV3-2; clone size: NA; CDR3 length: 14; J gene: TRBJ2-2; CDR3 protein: CASSQGPRTGELFF
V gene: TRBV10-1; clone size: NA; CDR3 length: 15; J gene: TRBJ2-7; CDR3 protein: CASSEGLAGPYEQYF
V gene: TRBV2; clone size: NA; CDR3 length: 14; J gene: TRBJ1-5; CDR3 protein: CASSPGTVNQPQHF
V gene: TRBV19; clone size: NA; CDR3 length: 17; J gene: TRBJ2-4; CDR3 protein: CASSVPRLAGYKNIQYF
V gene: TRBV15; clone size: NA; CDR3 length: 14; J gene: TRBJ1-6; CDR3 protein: CATSREQTNSPLHF
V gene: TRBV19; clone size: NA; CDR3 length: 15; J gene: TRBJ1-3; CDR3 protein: CASSRAGGAGNTIYF
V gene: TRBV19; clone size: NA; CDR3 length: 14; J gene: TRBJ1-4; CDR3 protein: CASSTQGAGEKLFF
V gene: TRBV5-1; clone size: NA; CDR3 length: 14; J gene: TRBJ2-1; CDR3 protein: CASSLGASDSEQFF
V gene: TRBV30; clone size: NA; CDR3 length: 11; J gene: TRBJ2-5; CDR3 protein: CASSGGETQYF
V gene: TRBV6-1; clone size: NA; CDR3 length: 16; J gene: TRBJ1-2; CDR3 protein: CASSESWTGAKVGYTF
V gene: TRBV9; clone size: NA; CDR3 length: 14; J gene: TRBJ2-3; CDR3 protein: CASSVGQFTDTQYF
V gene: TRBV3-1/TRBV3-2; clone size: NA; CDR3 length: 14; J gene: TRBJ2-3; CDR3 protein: CASSQELSTDTQYF
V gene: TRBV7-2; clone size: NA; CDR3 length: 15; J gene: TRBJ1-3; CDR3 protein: CASSGNRKTGNTIYF
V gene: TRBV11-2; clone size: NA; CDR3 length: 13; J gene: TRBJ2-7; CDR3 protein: CASSQGQVYEQYF
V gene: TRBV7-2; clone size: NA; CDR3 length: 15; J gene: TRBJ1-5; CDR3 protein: CASSSFGGSGQPQHF
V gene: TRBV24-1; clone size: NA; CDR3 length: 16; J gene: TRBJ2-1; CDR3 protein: CATSDPAGAVYNEQFF
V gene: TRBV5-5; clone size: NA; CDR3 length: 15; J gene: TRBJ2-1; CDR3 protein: CASSLAGLAGGEQFF
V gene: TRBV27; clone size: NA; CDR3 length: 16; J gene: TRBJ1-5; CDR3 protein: CASSARDITSNQPQHF
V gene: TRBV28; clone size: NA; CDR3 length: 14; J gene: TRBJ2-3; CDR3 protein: CASSLTGSPDTQYF
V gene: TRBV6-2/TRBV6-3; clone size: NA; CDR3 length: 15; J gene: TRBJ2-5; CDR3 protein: CASSYRDRGRETQYF
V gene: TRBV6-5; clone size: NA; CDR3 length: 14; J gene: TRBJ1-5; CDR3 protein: CASSPQDRDQPQHF
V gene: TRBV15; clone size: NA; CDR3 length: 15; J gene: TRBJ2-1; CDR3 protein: CATSRDRQGAGEQFF